This TCR beta chain was documented in a study of T cells in localized non-small cell lung cancer (dated by TCRdb to about 2020). Describing the broader study: The study analyzed T cell repertoires of 200 to 300 early-stage NSCLC patients, comparing tumors and uninvolved tumor-adjacent lungs. The cohort was made up of around 240 treatment-naive NSCLC patients whose localized lung tumors had been resected. Of the NSCLC patients, about 130 were male and some 97 were female, and the mean age was approximately 66 years. Broader findings and caveats from the paper: Because multi-region sequencing of the tumors was not done, intratumor heterogeneity could not be ruled out. Higher T cell density in blood was associated with longer overall survival, whereas higher clonality in adjacent lung was associated with shorter survival. The highest T cell clonality was observed in uninvolved tumor-adjacent lung, where clonality exceeded that of tumor, suggesting that antigenic responses were more focused in uninvolved tumor-adjacent lung. A median of roughly 58 of the top 100 tumor clones were detected in paired uninvolved adjacent lung, and some 28 of these tumor clones were also found among the top 100 clones of the paired uninvolved adjacent lung. Because the study design was exploratory, TCR variables were selected using unadjusted p-values without false-discovery rate correction.

The germline V gene provides CDR1 ENHRY and CDR2 SYGVKD. The CDR3 runs 16 residues from the cysteine to the phenylalanine. CDR3 DNA is the only sequence kept; it has 48 bases, read in frame from the first base. V and J lose 10 bases and 0 bases, and a span of 18 bases separates them. At diagnosis, peripheral blood, uninvolved tumor-adjacent lung and tumor were collected and stored as a combination of fresh-frozen and FFPE material. For TCR repertoire profiling, the blood samples were analyzed as peripheral blood mononuclear cells. As for this clone: What this receptor recognizes is not known. One base away there is no much larger clone; base qualities are not given.

TCR beta CDR3 regions were sequenced from DNA using the immunoSEQ Assay. From the authors' description of their analysis: T cell density was computed as TCR beta template counts normalized to usable DNA estimated by amplifying housekeeping genes. Richness was estimated with the preseqR package, extrapolating to 400,000 templates for PBMC samples and 120,000 templates for tissue samples. Clonality was calculated as one minus Pielou's evenness. Differential abundance testing on productive amino-acid clonotypes, with a minimum total count of 5 and an alpha of 0.1, was used to identify tissue-enriched TCRs. Repertoire overlap between compartments was quantified with the Jaccard Index and Morisita Overlap Index. GLIPH grouped TCR beta CDR3s together with public tetramer-defined viral CDR3s, and a viral motif had to include at least three viral sequences and show V-gene enrichment. Entries here come from immuneACCESS through TCRdb and include only in-frame sequences with V and J called. Some clones fail to appear in such tables; in the studies checked, an unresolved V gene covers under half of the shortfall, and the cause of the remainder is unknown. Clone size and V and J calls were adopted from that table, with D and trimming inferred from the DNA. The sample data list 55,000 to 65,000 clones, and more than 85% of these were observed just once. The top ten clonotypes cover just under 20% of the sample.

The material sequenced was peripheral blood, taken before any cancer treatment. This chain is built from TRBV10-3 and TRBJ2-2; TRBD2 is perhaps the D gene, given 6 matching bases. The receptor's source is a man aged 40-75 years with stage I lung adenocarcinoma. Read as DNA, the sequence is TGTGCCACCACCGGGAGTGACAATTCGAACACCGGGGAGCTGTTTTTT. It is translated as CATTGSDNSNTGELFF.